This T cell receptor (beta chain) was captured in a study of blood T cell repertoires in COVID-19. Study in general: Sample material is recorded as cDNA or gDNA derived from T cells, B-cell-depleted T cells, or PBMCs.

The CDR3 is made up of 14 amino acids. J was trimmed by 7 bases and V by 0 bases; bases with no gene match: 5. Germline CDR1 is SGHTA and CDR2 is FQGTGA. In its sample, this clone was seen a few times. TCRdb's table, derived via immunoSEQ multiplex PCR, lists solely in-frame clones and lacks some. The top ten hold almost 3% of the sample, which has about 360,000 clones, more than 70% seen once. J is TRBJ1-1 and V is TRBV7-3; 7 nucleotides match TRBD1. The TCR sequence derives from a young man with active or convalescent COVID-19. Sequenced material: peripheral blood. The CDR3 region is CASSLTGGQGEAFF. DNA for the CDR3: TGTGCCAGCAGCTTAACAGGGGGCCAAGGTGAAGCTTTCTTT.